These 8 T cell receptor beta chains came from one sample sequenced in a study of glioma-infiltrating T cells after dendritic cell vaccination. Assay used: immunoSEQ multiplex PCR; TCRdb lists only in-frame clones, some missing. The data contain under 100,000 clones, more than 75% of them singletons. The specimen was blood, collected before dendritic cell vaccination. The receptor source for this set is a human donor with glioblastoma.

The rearrangement joins TRBV6-5 to TRBJ2-7, with D maybe TRBD1 (6 bases). This CDR3 is 14 amino acids long. V gave up 7 bases and J gave up 3 bases, with 16 bases separating them. Germline CDR1 MNHEY, CDR2 SVGAGI. The CDR3: CASTRQGHGYEQYF. In DNA, the CDR3 is TGTGCCAGCACCCGGCAGGGACACGGCTACGAGCAGTACTTC.

The rearrangement joins TRBV2 to TRBJ2-7; weak D call: TRBD1 (5 bases). Trimming took off 4 bases at V and 5 bases at J, with 9 bases between the two ends. The CDR3 totals 12 residues. Germline values: CDR1 SNHLY, CDR2 FYNNEI. CDR3 region: CASSAQGNEQYF. As DNA, the CDR3 is TGTGCCAGCAGTGCCCAGGGAAACGAGCAGTACTTC. Full variable domain (outside the CDR3, taken from reference TRBV2 and TRBJ2-7): EPEVTQTPSHQVTQMGQEVILRCVPISNHLYFYWYRQILGQKVEFLVSFYNNEISEKSEIFDDQFSVERPDGSNFTLKIRSTKLEDSAMYFCASSAQGNEQYFGPGTRLTVT.

The chain employs TRBV5-1 and TRBJ2-3; possibly TRBD2 for D (5 bases). V lost 1 base to trimming and J lost 3 bases, with 6 bases between them. The CDR3 is 13 amino acids. CDR1 is SGHRS and CDR2 is YFSETQ in the germline V gene. The CDR3 nucleotides are TGCGCCAGCAGCTTGACGGGAACAGATACGCAGTATTTT. Translated, it gives CASSLTGTDTQYF.

The chain joins TRBV6-1 to TRBJ2-5; D perhaps matches TRBD1 (5 bases). The V and J ends lost 6 bases and 7 bases respectively, with 15 bases between them. This CDR3 spans 13 amino acids. CDR1 and CDR2 from the germline V gene are MNHNS and SASEGT. CDR3 bases: TGTGCCAGCAGCGGACAAATTACGGGGACCCAGTACTTC. It yields the protein CASSGQITGTQYF.

The chain couples TRBV1 to TRBJ2-5; the DNA was not used to check the table's D call, TRBD2. TRBV1 has pseudogene status. The CDR3 contains 14 residues. The DNA for the CDR3 is TGCACCAGCAGCCTGCGGGACCCACCCTCCAAGCAGTACTTC. Amino acid sequence: CTSSLRDPPSKQYF.

This chain uses TRBV15 with TRBJ1-3; 8 bases agree with TRBD1. The CDR3 extends over 16 amino acids. From germline, CDR1 is LNHNV and CDR2 YYDKDF (reference sequence). Germline trimming cut 3 bases from V and 0 bases from J; bases unmatched to any gene: 4. The CDR3 nucleotides read TGTGCCACCAGCAGGGAAACAGGGGGCTCTGGAAACACCATATATTTT. It codes for CATSRETGGSGNTIYF.

The rearrangement uses TRBV4-1 and TRBJ1-5; D is perhaps TRBD1 (5 bases). Germline assignment: CDR1 MGHRA and CDR2 YSYEKL. The CDR3 consists of 15 residues. Trimming left V 0 bases short and J 6 bases short, with 12 bases between. The CDR3 DNA reads TGCGCCAGCAGCCAAGATGCAGGGTTGGGTCAGCCCCAGCATTTT. Amino acids: CASSQDAGLGQPQHF.

The J gene is TRBJ2-7, the V gene TRBV2; TRBD1 aligns across 9 bases. The CDR3 extends over 14 amino acids. Germline CDR1 is SNHLY and CDR2 is FYNNEI. V shed 5 bases, J shed 5 bases, and the junction held 7 bases outside the gene matches. The CDR3 protein is CASSPGQGIDEQYF. For the CDR3, the DNA is TGTGCCAGCAGTCCGGGACAGGGTATCGACGAGCAGTACTTC. Complete variable domain (other parts from reference TRBV2 and TRBJ2-7): EPEVTQTPSHQVTQMGQEVILRCVPISNHLYFYWYRQILGQKVEFLVSFYNNEISEKSEIFDDQFSVERPDGSNFTLKIRSTKLEDSAMYFCASSPGQGIDEQYFGPGTRLTVT.